A single sample gave rise to the 5 T cell receptor beta chains below, sequenced in a study of blood T cell repertoires in COVID-19. Profiled with immunoSEQ multiplex PCR; TCRdb holds only in-frame clones, not every one. The sample gives roughly 81,000 clones, 91% of which show up once; roughly 2% is in the top ten. Sequencing input: peripheral blood. Receptors were obtained from a woman aged 50 to 60 in a cohort sampled during active COVID-19.

The V gene is TRBV5-1, the J gene TRBJ2-3; no definite D call. Germline V gives CDR1 SGHRS, CDR2 YFSETQ. The CDR3 runs 13 residues. The V and J ends lost 4 bases and 2 bases respectively, with 8 bases between them. The chain's CDR3 is CASSIHSTDTQYF. Here the CDR3 DNA reads TGCGCCAGCAGCATACATTCCACAGATACGCAGTATTTT.

The V gene is TRBV5-8, the J gene TRBJ1-1; D is unresolved. The CDR3 length is 14 residues. V was trimmed by 4 bases and J by 4 bases, leaving 14 bases between them. Per germline, CDR1 SGHTS and CDR2 YDEGEE. CDR3 DNA sequence: TGTGCCAGCAGCATGGGGAACTCGGGCACTGAAGCTTTCTTT. This codes for CASSMGNSGTEAFF.

The chain recombines TRBV19 with TRBJ2-1; TRBD1 might be the D (6 bases). The V gene's germline CDR1 is LNHDA and CDR2 SQIVND (reference sequence). V lost 9 bases and J 4 bases, leaving 16 bases between the germline ends. The length of the CDR3 is 14 residues. The CDR3 region has the DNA TGTGCCAGCGTCGGGACACAGTTGTACAATGAGCAGTTCTTC. Translated: CASVGTQLYNEQFF. Together with reference TRBV19 and TRBJ2-1, the CDR3 gives the full variable domain: DGGITQSPKYLFRKEGQNVTLSCEQNLNHDAMYWYRQDPGQGLRLIYYSQIVNDFQKGDIAEGYSVSREKKESFPLTVTSAQKNPTAFYLCASVGTQLYNEQFFGPGTRLTVL.

This chain joins TRBV12-3 or TRBV12-4 and TRBJ1-1; D uncertain. Trimming removed 3 bases from V and 0 bases from J, with 5 bases in between. The CDR3 length is 13 residues. Here the CDR3 reads CASSFSVNTEAFF. CDR3 DNA: TGTGCCAGCAGTTTTTCAGTGAACACTGAAGCTTTCTTT.

The chain has TRBV25-1 and TRBJ1-6, with 7 bases identical to TRBD1. Trimming cost V 4 bases and J 5 bases; bases outside gene matches: 5. Germline V gene sequence: CDR1 MGHDK, CDR2 SYGVNS. The CDR3 consists of 15 residues. In DNA, the CDR3 is TGTGCCAGCAGTGCATCCGGGACAGATAATTCACCCCTCCACTTT. Translating it yields CASSASGTDNSPLHF.